This TCR beta chain was sequenced in a study of cytomegalovirus exposure and HLA in healthy donors. Study details: Out of about 360 genotyped donors, about 80% belonged to the Caucasian-associated ancestry cluster. Study-wide results and caveats: 87-base-pair reads could not separate some V segments, including TRBV6-2 and TRBV6-3. TCR beta V- and J-gene trimming was later associated with a missense DCLRE1C variant. Most CMV-associated TCR beta chains were later found to appear HLA-restricted.

V gave up 1 base and J gave up 8 bases, with 10 bases separating them. This CDR3 spans 13 amino acids. CDR1 is SGHDT, CDR2 YYEEEE, per germline. Amplification used 60 Vbeta primers and 13 Jbeta primers. Data came from immunoSEQ multiplex PCR; TCRdb stores just in-frame clones and leaves some out. The sample has more than 85,000 clones; roughly three quarters are singletons. This clone was seen only a few times. Its antigen is unknown. This TCR came from a man aged 25 to 40 in good health and CMV-seronegative. This chain joins TRBV5-6 and TRBJ2-1; maybe TRBD1 (5 bases). The sample comprised PBMCs. CDR3 nucleotide sequence: TGTGCCAGCAGCTTGTCAGGGTTCGATGAGCAGTTCTTC. It yields the protein CASSLSGFDEQFF.